The 13 T cell receptor beta chains in this list originate from one sample, sequenced in a study of T cell clonality in common variable immunodeficiency. Only in-frame clones appear in the TCRdb table, and some are missing; sequencing was by immunoSEQ multiplex PCR. This sample shows tens of thousands of clones and no singletons; about 3.8% rests with the ten largest. Specimen: peripheral blood mononuclear cells. The origin of the receptors is a person between 18 and 75 years old in good health.

This clone was picked up many times. The CDR3 end is not reached by the read, which stops 3 residues before it; the germline J gene fills it in. This chain uses TRBV6-2 or TRBV6-3 with TRBJ2-5; the match to TRBD1 covers 9 bases. The CDR3 has 14 amino acids. The V gene end was trimmed by 6 bases and the J gene end by 7 bases; junction bases not matched to a gene: 9. The V gene's germline CDR1 is MNHEY and CDR2 SVGEGT. The sequenced part of the CDR3 DNA is TGTGCCAGCAGCCTACAGGGGGCCCGGATGACC. Residues: CASSLQGARMT. The CDR3 in its entirety is CASSLQGARMTQYF.

This clone was seen many times. With the read ending 3 residues before the CDR3 end, the germline J gene is used to fill in that end. This sequence joins TRBV7-3 and TRBJ1-6, with TRBD1 matching 7 bases. Germline CDR1 reads SGHTA; CDR2 reads FQGTGA. V trimming: 5 bases; J trimming: 10 bases; junction bases outside the gene matches: 8. This CDR3 contains 14 residues. CDR3 protein: CASSVRQGESPLHF. The covered CDR3 bases are TGTGCCAGCAGCGTAAGACAGGGCGAATCACCC.

This clone was picked up many times. Read sequence stops 3 residues before the CDR3 end, and the germline J gene provides the missing end. The chain has TRBV30 and TRBJ2-1; the match to TRBD2 covers 7 bases. CDR1 GTSNPN and CDR2 SVGIG come from the germline V gene (reference sequence). The V and J ends lost 5 bases and 5 bases, in that order; junction bases with no gene match: 12. The CDR3 contains 15 residues. The CDR3 protein is CAWGDWASGHNEQFF. The DNA read from the CDR3 is TGTGCCTGGGGGGATTGGGCTAGCGGCCACAATGAG.

This clone was observed many times. The read halts 3 residues ahead of the CDR3 end, with the missing end drawn from the germline J gene. This rearrangement joins TRBV5-4 to TRBJ2-1; possibly TRBD2 for D (5 bases). Germline V gene data show CDR1 as SGHNT and CDR2 as YYREEE (reference sequence). The CDR3 extends over 13 amino acids. V lost 3 bases, J lost 2 bases, and 6 bases lay in between. CDR3 in amino acids: CASSYGAYNEQFF. The CDR3 bases that were read are TGTGCCAGCAGCTACGGGGCCTACAATGAG.

This clone was found many times. The CDR3 end lies 3 residues beyond the end of the read and is filled in from the germline J gene. The rearrangement uses TRBV30 and TRBJ2-2, with D possibly being TRBD2 (5 bases). The CDR3 covers 15 residues. V lost 1 base, J lost 4 bases, and 13 bases lay in between. Looked up from germline, CDR1 is GTSNPN and CDR2 is SVGIG (reference sequence). The CDR3 sequence is CAWSDKRRPTGELFF. Incomplete CDR3 DNA: TGTGCCTGGAGTGATAAGCGGCGACCCACCGGGGAG.

This clone was counted at least ten times. The observed sequence ends 3 residues before the CDR3 terminus, with the missing tail filled in from the germline J gene. The genes are TRBV6-2 or TRBV6-3 and TRBJ2-7, with TRBD1 matching over 9 bases. J lost 3 bases, V lost 5 bases, and 8 bases had no gene match. The germline CDR1 and CDR2 sequences are MNHEY and SVGEGT. The CDR3 length is 15 residues. The DNA read from the CDR3 is TGTGCCAGCAGTCTACTGGGACAGGGCAACTACGAG. This gives the protein CASSLLGQGNYE. The complete CDR3 sequence is CASSLLGQGNYEQYF.

At least ten counts were recorded for this clone. The observed sequence ends 3 residues before the CDR3 terminus, with the missing tail filled in from the germline J gene. This sequence joins TRBV5-1 and TRBJ2-2; D gene ambiguous. The CDR3 sequence is 15 residues long. The V end lost 0 bases, the J end lost 1 base, and 7 bases lay between the germline ends. The germline V gene has CDR1 SGHRS and CDR2 YFSETQ. Partial CDR3 DNA: TGCGCCAGCAGCTTGGGGGCCCAGAACACCGGGGAG. Protein product: CASSLGAQNTGE. The complete CDR3 sequence is CASSLGAQNTGELFF.

This clone showed up many times. With the read ending 3 residues before the CDR3 end, the germline J gene is used to fill in that end. This sequence joins TRBV18 and TRBJ1-1; TRBD1 is a possible D gene (6 bases). The germline gives CDR1 KGHSH, CDR2 LQKENI. This CDR3 is built from 14 residues. V was trimmed by 2 bases and J by 1 base, leaving 8 bases between them. Partial CDR3 DNA: TGTGCCAGCTCACCAGACAGGTGGAACACTGAA. It encodes CASSPDRWNTE. The full CDR3 is CASSPDRWNTEAFF.

There are many counts of this clone. CDR3 residues: CASSPVSSTQYF. The part of the CDR3 DNA that was read is TGTGCCAGCAGTCCCGTTTCGTCTACG. The chain combines TRBV7-2 with TRBJ2-3; D call uncertain. The DNA ends 3 residues before the CDR3 does, and the rest of the CDR3 is filled in from the germline J gene. From germline, CDR1 is SGHTA and CDR2 FQGNSA. The CDR3 is made up of 12 amino acids. The V gene lost 6 bases and the J gene lost 8 bases, with 12 bases spanning the gap. Using reference TRBV7-2 and TRBJ2-3 for the parts outside the CDR3, the full variable domain is GAGVSQSPSNKVTEKGKDVELRCDPISGHTALYWYRQSLGQGLEFLIYFQGNSAPDKSGLPSDRFSAERTGGSVSTLTIQRTQQEDSAVYLCASSPVSSTQYFGPGTRLTVL.

This clone was detected ten times or more. Partial CDR3 DNA: TGTGCCAGCAGCCCTACGAGGACAGGGGGAGCCGAG. The encoded protein is CASSPTRTGGAE. The full CDR3 reads CASSPTRTGGAEQYF. The gene calls are TRBV7-9 and TRBJ2-7; 10 bases map to TRBD1. The CDR3 end lies 3 residues beyond the end of the read and is filled in from the germline J gene. There are 15 residues in the CDR3. The J segment lost 6 bases and the V segment lost 5 bases, leaving 10 bases of the junction unmatched. Germline-derived CDR1 and CDR2 are SEHNR and FQNEAQ (reference sequence).

There are many counts of this clone. The read ends 3 residues early relative to the CDR3; the germline J gene fills the gap. V and J are TRBV11-3 and TRBJ2-1; 8 nucleotides align to TRBD2. J lost 5 bases, V lost 5 bases, and 5 bases had no gene match. The CDR3 runs 14 residues. Germline V lookup: CDR1 SGHNT, CDR2 YENEEA. The covered CDR3 bases are TGTGCCAGCAGCCCAGCGGGAGAGAACAATGAG. This sequence encodes CASSPAGENNE. Given in full, the CDR3 is CASSPAGENNEQFF. Based on the CDR3 plus reference TRBV11-3 and TRBJ2-1, the full variable domain is EAGVVQSPRYKIIEKKQPVAFWCNPISGHNTLYWYLQNLGQGPELLIRYENEEAVDDSQLPKDRFSAERLKGVDSTLKIQPAELGDSAVYLCASSPAGENNEQFFGPGTRLTVL.

Ten or more counts support this clone. The CDR3 end falls 3 residues outside the read, so it is completed with the germline J gene. V gene TRBV2 combines with J gene TRBJ2-3; 15 bases match TRBD2. Trimming cost V 7 bases and J 2 bases; bases outside gene matches: 7. The CDR3 is 17 residues long. Per germline, CDR1 SNHLY and CDR2 FYNNEI. The CDR3 bases that were read are TGTGCCAGCACCCCGGGACTAGCGGGAGGTCCCACAGATACG. Residues: CASTPGLAGGPTDT. The full CDR3 protein reads CASTPGLAGGPTDTQYF.

The sample holds many counts of this clone. The covered CDR3 bases are TGTGCCAGTAGTTTGGTTTCGGGGGAGACC. This gives the protein CASSLVSGET. In full, the CDR3 is CASSLVSGETQYF. The chain links TRBV19 to TRBJ2-5; D perhaps matches TRBD2 (5 bases). Read sequence stops 3 residues before the CDR3 end, and the germline J gene provides the missing end. The CDR3 loop spans 13 amino acids. Trimming took off 5 bases at V and 5 bases at J, with 12 bases between the two ends. From germline, CDR1 is LNHDA and CDR2 SQIVND (reference sequence).